This note documents a single T cell receptor (beta chain) sequence. What it binds is not known. The entry originates in a study of cytomegalovirus exposure and HLA in healthy donors. Study as a whole: The approximately 120 validation repertoires matched the approximately 670 first-cohort repertoires in platform, a later analysis reported. Whole-study findings and limits: For cytomegalovirus status, the classifier reportedly gave diagnoses with high specificity and sensitivity.

Assay used: immunoSEQ multiplex PCR; TCRdb lists only in-frame clones, some missing. The sample holds about 170,000 clones, 95% to 96% seen once. V lost 1 base and J 1 base, leaving 7 bases between the germline ends. The germline gives CDR1 MGHDK, CDR2 SYGVNS. The CDR3 is 14 residues long. What was sequenced was PBMCs. The TCR sequence derives from a woman between 18 and 29 years old in good health and CMV-seronegative. The rearrangement uses TRBV25-1 and TRBJ1-2; D gene unclear. For the CDR3, the DNA is TGTGCCAGCAGTGAATTCGGGGATAACTATGGCTACACCTTC. Translated, it gives CASSEFGDNYGYTF.